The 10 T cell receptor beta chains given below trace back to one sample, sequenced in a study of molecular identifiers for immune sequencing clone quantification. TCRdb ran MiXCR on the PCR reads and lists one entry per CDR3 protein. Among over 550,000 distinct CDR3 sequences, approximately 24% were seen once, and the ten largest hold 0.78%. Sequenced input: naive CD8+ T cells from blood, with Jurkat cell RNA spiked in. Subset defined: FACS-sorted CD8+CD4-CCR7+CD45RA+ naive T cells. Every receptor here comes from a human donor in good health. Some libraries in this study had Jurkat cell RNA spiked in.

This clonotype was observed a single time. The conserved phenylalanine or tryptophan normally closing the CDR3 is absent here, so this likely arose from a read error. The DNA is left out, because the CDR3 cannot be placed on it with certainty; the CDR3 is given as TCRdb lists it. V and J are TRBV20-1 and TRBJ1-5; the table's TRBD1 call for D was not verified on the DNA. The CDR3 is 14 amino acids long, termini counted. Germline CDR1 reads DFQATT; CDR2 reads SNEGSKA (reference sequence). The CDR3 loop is CSASMVGTGQRQQV.

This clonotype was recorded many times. CDR3 loop: CASSPPRVFEAFF. The CDR3 DNA reads TGTGCCAGCAGCCCCCCCCGCGTTTTTGAAGCTTTCTTT. The J gene is TRBJ1-1, the V gene TRBV7-6; no clear D. The ends were cut back, 5 bases at V and 7 bases at J, with 14 bases in the middle. The germline CDR1 and CDR2 sequences are SGHVS and FNYEAQ. The CDR3 length is 13 residues.

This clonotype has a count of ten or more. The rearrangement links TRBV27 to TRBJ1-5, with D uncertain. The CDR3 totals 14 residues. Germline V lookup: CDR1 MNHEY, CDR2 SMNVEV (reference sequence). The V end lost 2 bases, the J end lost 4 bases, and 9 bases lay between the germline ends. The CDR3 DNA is TGTGCCAGCAGTTTAGGCAGTCCTAATCAGCCCCAGCATTTT. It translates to CASSLGSPNQPQHF.

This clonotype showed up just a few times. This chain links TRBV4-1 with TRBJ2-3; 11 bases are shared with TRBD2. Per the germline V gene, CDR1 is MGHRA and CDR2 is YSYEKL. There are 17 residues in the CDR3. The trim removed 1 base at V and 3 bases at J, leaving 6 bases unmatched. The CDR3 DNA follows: TGCGCCAGCAGCCAAGCCCCTAGCGGGAGGTCGACAGATACGCAGTATTTT. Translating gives CASSQAPSGRSTDTQYF.

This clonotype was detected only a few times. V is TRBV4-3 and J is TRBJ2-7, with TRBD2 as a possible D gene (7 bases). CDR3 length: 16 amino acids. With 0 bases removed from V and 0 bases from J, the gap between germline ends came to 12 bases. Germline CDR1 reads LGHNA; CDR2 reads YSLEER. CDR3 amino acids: CASSQDVGGASYEQYF. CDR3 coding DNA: TGCGCCAGCAGCCAAGATGTTGGGGGGGCCTCCTACGAGCAGTACTTC.

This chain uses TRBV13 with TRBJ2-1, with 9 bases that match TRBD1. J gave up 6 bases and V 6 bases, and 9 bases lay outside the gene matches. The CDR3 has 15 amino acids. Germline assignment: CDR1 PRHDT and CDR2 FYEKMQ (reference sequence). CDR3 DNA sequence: TGTGCCAGCAGACATTACCAGACAGGGGGCAATGAGCAGTTCTTC. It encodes CASRHYQTGGNEQFF.

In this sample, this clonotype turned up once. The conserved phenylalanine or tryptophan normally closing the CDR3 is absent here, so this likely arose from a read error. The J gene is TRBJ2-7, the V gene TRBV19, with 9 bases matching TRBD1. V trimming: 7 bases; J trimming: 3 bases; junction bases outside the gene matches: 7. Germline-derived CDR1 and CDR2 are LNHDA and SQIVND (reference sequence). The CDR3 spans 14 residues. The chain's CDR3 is CASKSTGGGYEQYL. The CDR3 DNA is TGTGCCAGTAAGAGTACAGGGGGCGGCTACGAGCAGTACCTC.

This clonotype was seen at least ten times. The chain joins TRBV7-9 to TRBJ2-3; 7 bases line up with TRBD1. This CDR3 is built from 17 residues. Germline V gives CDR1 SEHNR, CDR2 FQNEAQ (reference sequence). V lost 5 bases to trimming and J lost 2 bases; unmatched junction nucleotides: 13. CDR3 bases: TGTGCCAGCAGCCCTAGAGGGACAGCAATCTACACAGATACGCAGTATTTT. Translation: CASSPRGTAIYTDTQYF.

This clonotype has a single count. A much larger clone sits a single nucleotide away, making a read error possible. This chain's CDR3 is CVSSPRPPGEQYF. The DNA of the CDR3 is TGTGTCAGCAGTCCTCGGCCCCCTGGAGAGCAGTACTTC. The chain combines TRBV12-3 or TRBV12-4 with TRBJ2-7; no clear D gene. This CDR3 has 13 amino acids.

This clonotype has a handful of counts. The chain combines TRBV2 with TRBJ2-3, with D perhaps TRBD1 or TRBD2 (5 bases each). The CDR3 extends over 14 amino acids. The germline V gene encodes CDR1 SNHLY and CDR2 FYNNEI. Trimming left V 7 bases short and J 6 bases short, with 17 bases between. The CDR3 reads CASKTTPGPDTQYF. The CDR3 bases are TGTGCCAGCAAAACCACCCCGGGGCCCGATACGCAGTATTTT.